This is a list of T cell receptor beta chains from one sample in a study of OX40 agonist ivuxolimab in advanced cancers. Produced via immunoSEQ multiplex PCR; TCRdb's table is partial and in-frame only. The data hold 80,000 to 100,000 clones, with approximately 93% observed a single time. Sequencing used CD4+ or CD8+ T cells sorted from blood, obtained in a trial of the OX40 agonist ivuxolimab. These receptors were obtained from an adult with an advanced solid tumor such as melanoma, head and neck, liver or kidney cancer. Each CDR3 is given with its conserved first and last residue. D genes are given only for firm matches. Clone size is given for some rows only: seen once, a few or many times, or a class if the clone is expanded.

cdr3_nt cdr3_aa j_call d_call clone_size v_call
TGTGCCACCCTACCGCGGGGGAGCAATCAGCCCCAGCATTTT CATLPRGSNQPQHF TRBJ1-5 - - TRBV28
TGTGCCAGCAGCCAGGGGCCCGGAAACACCATATATTTT CASSQGPGNTIYF TRBJ1-3 - - TRBV7-2
TGTGCCAGCAGCGAGTCAGCAGGGAGAGATACGCAGTATTTT CASSESAGRDTQYF TRBJ2-3 - - TRBV7-2
TGTGCCATCCAAGGGACAGCCCCCGGCTACACCTTC CAIQGTAPGYTF TRBJ1-2 TRBD1 few TRBV10-3
TGTGCCAGCAGCTTAGGACAGAACACCGGGGAGCTGTTTTTT CASSLGQNTGELFF TRBJ2-2 - - TRBV7-8
TGTGCCAGCAGGCAGGGACAGGGCAGCCAGCCCCAGCATTTT CASRQGQGSQPQHF TRBJ1-5 TRBD1 once TRBV28
TGTGCCACCAGCAGGGACAGATTCGACACTGAAGCTTTCTTT CATSRDRFDTEAFF TRBJ1-1 - - TRBV15
TGTGCCAGCAGTTCCCGAAAAGAGACCCAGTACTTC CASSSRKETQYF TRBJ2-5 - - TRBV6-1
TGTGCCAGCAGTGTATGGGGACGGGGGAATCAGCCCCAGCATTTT CASSVWGRGNQPQHF TRBJ1-5 - - TRBV2
TGTGCCAGCAGCCCCCGGGAGCCTGGCTCCTACAATGAGCAGTTCTTC CASSPREPGSYNEQFF TRBJ2-1 - - TRBV5-4
TGCAGTGCTAGGGGTAACACTGAAGCTTTCTTT CSARGNTEAFF TRBJ1-1 - few TRBV20-1
TGTGCCAGCAGCTTAGGGGAATCAAATGAAAAACTGTTTTTT CASSLGESNEKLFF TRBJ1-4 - - TRBV7-2
TGTGCCAGCATAGCAGGGGGCCTCTATGGCTACACCTTC CASIAGGLYGYTF TRBJ1-2 TRBD1 - TRBV28
TGTGCCAGCAGTCTCCCGGGACAGGGGACAGATACGCAGTATTTT CASSLPGQGTDTQYF TRBJ2-3 TRBD1 - TRBV6-5
TGTGCCGGGGGGGAATTGAACACTGAAGCTTTCTTT CAGGELNTEAFF TRBJ1-1 - - TRBV28